This T cell receptor (beta chain) was identified during a study of cytomegalovirus exposure and HLA in healthy donors. J was trimmed by 0 bases and V by 10 bases; bases with no gene match: 4. The germline V gene has CDR1 ENHRY and CDR2 SYGVKD. This CDR3 has 13 amino acids. The PCR had 60 Vbeta and 13 Jbeta primers. Measured with immunoSEQ multiplex PCR; TCRdb has only the in-frame clones, and not every one. The data show about 170,000 clones, roughly 80% seen once. The TCR comes from a man aged 30 to 45 in good health and CMV-seropositive. Sequencing was carried out using PBMCs. V and J are TRBV10-3 and TRBJ2-3; 7 positions match TRBD2. The CDR3 loop reads CASTGGSTDTQYF. CDR3 in DNA: TGTGCCAGCACGGGGGGAAGCACAGATACGCAGTATTTT.